This TCR beta chain was sequenced in a study of cytomegalovirus exposure and HLA in healthy donors. The CDR3 has 15 amino acids. Losses at the gene ends were 4 bases for V and 3 bases for J; bases not matched to a gene: 4. In germline, CDR1 is MNHEY, CDR2 SMNVEV (reference sequence). The PCR contained 60 Vbeta and 13 Jbeta primers. Some clones are missing from TCRdb's copy, which holds only in-frame ones; the method was immunoSEQ multiplex PCR. The sample lists roughly 180,000 clones, around 80% seen once, with approximately 6.8% in the top ten. The chain has TRBV27 and TRBJ1-2, with 11 bases fitting TRBD1. The sequence was obtained from a man aged 25-45 years in good health and CMV-seropositive. The specimen sequenced was PBMCs. The CDR3 reads CASSSPGQGDYGYTF. The CDR3 DNA follows: TGTGCCAGCAGTTCCCCGGGACAGGGGGACTATGGCTACACCTTC.